This section outlines one T cell receptor beta chain sequence together with its context. Antigen specificity is unknown. At one of its ends the junction is not consistent with the germline gene, which may arise from a read error. This specimen comes from a study of T-cell memory formation after mild COVID-19. The CDR3 runs 13 residues. In germline, CDR1 is LGHNA, CDR2 YNFKEQ. Study results and caveats: Pre-infection memory harbored some responding clones, suggesting cross-reactive memory joined. CD4+ contracting clones were found mainly in CM and EM, and CD8+ ones in EMRA.

TCRdb independently ran MiXCR on the 5' RACE reads; one entry per CDR3 protein. The table includes about 350,000 distinct CDR3 sequences, about 15% detected once. The clonotype comes from a man aged 18 to 29 who had mild COVID-19 (a few samples of this study predate the infection). Cell type and time point are not known. The genes are TRBV4-2 and TRBJ1-1, with D uncertain. The sequencing input was PBMCs or a T cell subset sorted from them (not recorded which). The CDR3 spells CASAGNIIALSTF. For the CDR3, the DNA is TGTGCCAGCGCAGGTAATATTATAGCCCTTTCGACGTTT.